The 25 T cell receptor beta chains presented below share a single source sample, sequenced in a study of cytomegalovirus exposure and HLA in healthy donors. The PCR employed 60 Vbeta primers together with 13 Jbeta primers. Using immunoSEQ multiplex PCR, the repertoire was profiled, and TCRdb retains in-frame clones only, with some absent. The repertoire consists of more than 55,000 clones, with 60% to 75% occurring once and the leading ten covering around 10%. Sequencing input: PBMCs. These TCRs come from a woman aged 55-69 years in good health and CMV-seropositive.

This clone was observed a handful of times. This chain joins TRBV5-4 and TRBJ1-1; the D is unclear. The V gene's germline CDR1 is SGHNT and CDR2 YYREEE (reference sequence). The CDR3 totals 14 residues. Between the trimmed V and J ends, which lost 2 bases and 0 bases, there was a span of 8 bases. CDR3 sequence: CASSFGLMNTEAFF. The CDR3 nucleotides read TGTGCCAGCAGCTTTGGGCTAATGAACACTGAAGCTTTCTTT.

The chain is built from TRBV6-1 and TRBJ1-2, with a tentative D call TRBD1 (5 bases). This CDR3 has 15 amino acids. Germline CDR1 MNHNS, CDR2 SASEGT. Trimming shortened V by 2 bases and J by 5 bases, and 15 bases separated the two germline ends. The CDR3 DNA follows: TGTGCCAGCAGTGAAATGCCCACAGGTGCTTATGGCTACACCTTC. Amino acids: CASSEMPTGAYGYTF.

This rearrangement joins TRBV30 to TRBJ1-5; 9 bases line up with TRBD1. This CDR3 contains 14 residues. The ends lost 5 bases at V and 6 bases at J; junction bases unmatched: 8. Germline CDR1 GTSNPN, CDR2 SVGIG (reference sequence). The CDR3 DNA reads as TGTGCCTGGCAGACAGGGGGGGGTTTTCAGCCCCAGCATTTT. It yields the protein CAWQTGGGFQPQHF. Full variable domain (rest looked up from reference TRBV30 and TRBJ1-5): SQTIHQWPATLVQPVGSPLSLECTVEGTSNPNLYWYRQAAGRGLQLLFYSVGIGQISSEVPQNLSASRPQDRQFILSSKKLLLSDSGFYLCAWQTGGGFQPQHFGDGTRLSIL.

This chain connects TRBV5-1 to TRBJ2-7, with D perhaps TRBD1 (5 bases). With 0 bases removed from V and 7 bases from J, the gap between germline ends came to 14 bases. The CDR3 contains 14 residues. Germline values: CDR1 SGHRS, CDR2 YFSETQ. The CDR3 bases are TGCGCCAGCAGCTTGGCGGCAGGGTCTAGGGAGCAGTACTTC. The encoded protein is CASSLAAGSREQYF.

The rearrangement links TRBV13 to TRBJ2-7, with 9 nucleotides matching TRBD1. The CDR3 has 15 amino acids. Germline CDR1 reads PRHDT; CDR2 reads FYEKMQ (reference sequence). V lost 5 bases, J lost 3 bases, and 8 bases stayed unmatched. The CDR3 region is CASSTGTGLIYEQYF. CDR3 nucleotides: TGTGCCAGCAGCACCGGGACAGGGTTAATCTACGAGCAGTACTTC. Full variable domain (missing parts from reference TRBV13 and TRBJ2-7): AAGVIQSPRHLIKEKRETATLKCYPIPRHDTVYWYQQGPGQDPQFLISFYEKMQSDKGSIPDRFSAQQFSDYHSELNMSSLELGDSALYFCASSTGTGLIYEQYFGPGTRLTVT.

The rearrangement uses TRBV7-2 and TRBJ1-5; D is ambiguous. Germline-derived CDR1 and CDR2 are SGHTA and FQGNSA. V was clipped by 10 bases and J by 5 bases, with 18 bases between them. The CDR3 extends over 14 amino acids. The CDR3 protein is CANSRSGVDQPQHF. Here the CDR3 DNA reads TGTGCCAACTCCCGGTCCGGGGTGGATCAGCCCCAGCATTTT.

The V gene is TRBV5-1, the J gene TRBJ2-5, with D perhaps TRBD1 (6 bases). Matching the DNA end better, TRBJ2-7 makes the J call doubtful. The CDR3 runs 13 residues. CDR1 is SGHRS, CDR2 YFSETQ, per germline. The CDR3 region is CASSLDRDYEQYF. The CDR3 nucleotides read TGCGCCAGCAGCTTGGACAGGGATTACGAGCAGTACTTC.

The gene calls are TRBV18 and TRBJ1-5; D is possibly TRBD1 (6 bases). Deletions cut 5 bases from V and 4 bases from J, with 18 bases between. CDR3 length: 16 residues. Germline-derived CDR1 and CDR2 are KGHSH and LQKENI. The CDR3 DNA sequence: TGTGCCAGCTCATCAATCGGCGGGGGGCGGAATCAGCCCCAGCATTTT. Encoded protein: CASSSIGGGRNQPQHF.

This clone was recorded once. CDR3: CASNQPGQGSPKLFF. CDR3 DNA sequence: TGTGCCAGTAACCAACCGGGACAGGGAAGTCCAAAACTGTTTTTT. The genes are TRBV19 and TRBJ1-4, with TRBD1 matching 9 bases. This CDR3 is 15 amino acids long. Germline V lookup: CDR1 LNHDA, CDR2 SQIVND (reference sequence). V shed 7 bases and J 10 bases; nucleotides not matched to a gene: 13.

V gene TRBV29-1 combines with J gene TRBJ2-2, with 8 bases that match TRBD2. This CDR3 comprises 14 residues. The V gene end was trimmed by 7 bases and the J gene end by 0 bases; junction bases not matched to a gene: 4. Germline CDR1 SQVTM, CDR2 ANQGSEA. The CDR3 bases are TGCAGCGCCGAGACTAGCGCGAACACCGGGGAGCTGTTTTTT. As protein: CSAETSANTGELFF.

This clone appeared a single time. At the DNA level, this CDR3 is encoded by other sequences in the same sample as well. The CDR3 region is CASSSDRNQPQHF. CDR3 sequence (DNA): TGTGCCAGCTCATCGGACAGGAATCAGCCCCAGCATTTT. J is TRBJ1-5 and V is TRBV18; 7 bases agree with TRBD1. Trimming at V came to 5 bases and at J to 4 bases, leaving 2 bases not matched to a gene. The CDR3 has 13 amino acids. Germline loops: CDR1 KGHSH, CDR2 LQKENI. The complete variable domain, with remaining parts taken from reference TRBV18 and TRBJ1-5, reads NAGVMQNPRHLVRRRGQEARLRCSPMKGHSHVYWYRQLPEEGLKFMVYLQKENIIDESGMPKERFSAEFPKEGPSILRIQQVVRGDSAAYFCASSSDRNQPQHFGDGTRLSIL.

This rearrangement joins TRBV5-1 to TRBJ2-7; D is possibly TRBD2 (5 bases). The CDR3 has 16 amino acids. V lost 3 bases and J 5 bases, leaving 21 bases between the germline ends. Germline-derived CDR1 and CDR2 are SGHRS and YFSETQ. CDR3 sequence: CASSSPYVTARDEQYF. CDR3 bases: TGCGCCAGCAGCTCCCCCTACGTTACCGCGAGGGACGAGCAGTACTTC.

V usage is TRBV30 and J usage is TRBJ2-7; 10 bases fit TRBD1. Germline CDR1 reads GTSNPN; CDR2 reads SVGIG (reference sequence). The CDR3 covers 14 residues. J was trimmed by 6 bases and V by 3 bases; bases with no gene match: 8. CDR3 nucleotides: TGTGCCTGGAGGTCCCTAGGACAGGGGGGCGAGCAGTACTTC. Protein product: CAWRSLGQGGEQYF.

The V gene is TRBV7-3, the J gene TRBJ2-7; 9 bases agree with TRBD1. The length of the CDR3 is 14 residues. Trimming removed 5 bases from V and 0 bases from J; junction bases left unmatched: 2. Germline V gives CDR1 SGHTA, CDR2 FQGTGA. CDR3 DNA sequence: TGTGCCAGCAGCCTACAGGGGGCCTCCTACGAGCAGTACTTC. Encoded protein: CASSLQGASYEQYF.

Only a few counts were recorded for this clone. This chain connects TRBV23-1 to TRBJ1-1; 7 bases line up with TRBD1. TRBV23-1 is an ORF; its function is uncertain. The CDR3 has 17 residues. V was clipped by 2 bases and J by 7 bases; unmatched bases: 16. CDR3: CASSQPFFNRDSLEAFF. CDR3 coding DNA: TGCGCCAGCAGTCAACCCTTTTTTAATAGGGACAGTCTTGAAGCTTTCTTT.

This chain joins TRBV29-1 and TRBJ2-3; D is unclear. This CDR3 comprises 12 residues. V lost 6 bases and J 2 bases, leaving 9 bases between the germline ends. CDR1 SQVTM and CDR2 ANQGSEA come from the germline V gene. CDR3 residues: CSVSLPTDTQYF. The DNA for the CDR3 is TGCAGCGTCTCCCTTCCCACAGATACGCAGTATTTT.

This clone is a singleton in its sample. The chain couples TRBV6-1 to TRBJ2-1; weak D call: TRBD1 (6 bases). The CDR3 spans 15 residues. Trimming stripped 6 bases from V and 0 bases from J, with 12 bases between. Germline lookup yields CDR1 MNHNS and CDR2 SASEGT. Written as DNA, the CDR3 is TGTGCCAGCAGCGCCGGGACACTCTCCTACAATGAGCAGTTCTTC. The encoded protein is CASSAGTLSYNEQFF.

This clone showed up just a few times. V usage is TRBV10-1 and J usage is TRBJ1-1; 7 bases line up with TRBD1. CDR1 and CDR2 from the germline V gene are WNHNN and SYGVQD (reference sequence). With V trimmed by 3 bases and J by 1 base, 2 bases remained unmatched. The CDR3 length is 14 residues. The CDR3 reads CASSDRGRNTEAFF. In DNA, the CDR3 is TGCGCCAGCAGTGACAGGGGGAGGAACACTGAAGCTTTCTTT.

The chain couples TRBV6-1 to TRBJ1-5, with D possibly matching TRBD1 (6 bases). The CDR3 has 14 amino acids. Germline values: CDR1 MNHNS, CDR2 SASEGT. Trimming removed 3 bases at V and 6 bases at J, with 12 bases between. The CDR3 is CASSDRGGFQPQHF. In nucleotides, the CDR3 is TGTGCCAGCAGTGACAGGGGAGGGTTTCAGCCCCAGCATTTT.

The chain couples TRBV9 to TRBJ2-5; 14 nucleotides align to TRBD2. The J segment lost 4 bases and the V segment lost 3 bases, leaving 5 bases of the junction unmatched. Looked up from germline, CDR1 is SGDLS and CDR2 is YYNGEE. There are 16 residues in the CDR3. The CDR3 nucleotides read TGTGCCAGCAGCGCTCAGACTAGCGGGGGGGGAGAGACCCAGTACTTC. Amino acid sequence: CASSAQTSGGGETQYF.

Notes on this clone: No conserved phenylalanine or tryptophan is present at the end of the CDR3, so a read error is the likely explanation. This chain links TRBV2 with TRBJ2-3; maybe TRBD2 (6 bases). The CDR3 covers 17 residues. The V end was cut by 7 bases, the J end by 0 bases, with 20 bases between. Germline V gene data show CDR1 as SNHLY and CDR2 as FYNNEI. The CDR3 coding sequence is TGTGCCAGCACCCCTCTACGGGCGAGCGGGAGCACAGATACGCAGTATGTT. Translation gives CASTPLRASGSTDTQYV.

The rearrangement links TRBV5-1 to TRBJ1-1; maybe TRBD1 (6 bases). The V gene lost 4 bases and the J gene lost 10 bases, with 17 bases spanning the gap. Germline-derived CDR1 and CDR2 are SGHRS and YFSETQ. The CDR3 is 13 amino acids. Here the CDR3 reads CASSPFQGKAAFF. The CDR3 DNA reads TGCGCCAGCAGCCCTTTCCAGGGGAAGGCAGCTTTCTTT.

The rearrangement links TRBV27 to TRBJ2-6; 11 nucleotides line up with TRBD2. Germline assignment: CDR1 MNHEY and CDR2 SMNVEV (reference sequence). The CDR3 sequence is 20 residues long. V was pared by 3 bases and J by 2 bases, with 12 bases of the junction left unmatched. CDR3: CASSFDSPTSGSTGANVLTF. The CDR3, as DNA: TGTGCCAGCAGTTTTGATAGCCCAACTAGCGGGAGTACTGGGGCCAACGTCCTGACTTTC.

In this sample, this clone turned up a few times. The chain uses TRBV6-1 and TRBJ1-4; D uncertain. The CDR3 consists of 13 residues. V shed 2 bases and J shed 8 bases, with 9 bases lying between them. Germline lookup yields CDR1 MNHNS and CDR2 SASEGT. CDR3 DNA: TGTGCCAGCAGTGAATGGTCGGGAGAAAAACTGTTTTTT. This encodes CASSEWSGEKLFF.

The genes are TRBV4-1 and TRBJ2-3; D is possibly TRBD1 (5 bases). The CDR3 extends over 17 amino acids. V lost 1 base and J 0 bases, leaving 14 bases between the germline ends. Germline CDR1 and CDR2: MGHRA and YSYEKL. CDR3 bases: TGCGCCAGCAGCCAAGCCCCATTGCAGGGAAGCACAGATACGCAGTATTTT. Translating it yields CASSQAPLQGSTDTQYF.